Reported below is one T cell receptor (beta chain). Its antigen is currently unknown. The data originate from a study of T cell responses to AZD1222 COVID-19 vaccine. Points from the study as a whole: Repertoires were sampled only after the peak T cell response. Clonal diversity was possibly underestimated, and the donors were mostly white British, with more females. Spike-specific TCR breadth and depth grew following two AZD1222 doses.

With 0 bases removed from V and 4 bases from J, the gap between germline ends came to 12 bases. From germline, CDR1 is SGHNT and CDR2 YYREEE (reference sequence). The CDR3 consists of 15 residues. Here immunoSEQ multiplex PCR was the method, and the copy in TCRdb shows in-frame clones only, minus some. The table shows around 100,000 clones, with 87% occurring only once. This chain links TRBV5-4 with TRBJ2-3, with D maybe TRBD2 (5 bases). Sequencing was performed on peripheral blood, taken 28 days after the second AZD1222 dose. The receptor was derived from an adult who received the AZD1222 COVID-19 vaccine. The CDR3 loop is CASSLGGSRADTQYF. CDR3 bases: TGTGCCAGCAGCTTGGGAGGGAGTCGCGCAGATACGCAGTATTTT. The full variable domain, in which reference TRBV5-4 and TRBJ2-3 provide the parts outside the CDR3, is ETGVTQSPTHLIKTRGQQVTLRCSSQSGHNTVSWYQQALGQGPQFIFQYYREEENGRGNFPPRFSGLQFPNYSSELNVNALELDDSALYLCASSLGGSRADTQYFGPGTRLTVL.